This TCR beta chain was recovered during a study of tissue T cells after allogeneic stem cell transplantation. CDR3 sequences, V/J genes, frequencies and template counts came from survey-depth TCRbeta sequencing. Here immunoSEQ multiplex PCR was the method, and the copy in TCRdb shows in-frame clones only, minus some. The table shows under 7,500 clones, with 56% occurring only once. The CDR3 runs 15 residues. With 0 bases clipped from V and 7 bases from J, the junction kept 7 bases outside the gene matches. Looked up from germline, CDR1 is SGDLS and CDR2 is YYNGEE. The sequences come from duodenum tissue, collected at autopsy. The TCR was taken from a female donor aged 60 or older with lung cancer. This chain connects TRBV9 to TRBJ2-1, with 7 nucleotides matching TRBD2. DNA of the CDR3: TGTGCCAGCAGCGTAGTTGGGGAGGGGCGGAATGAGCAGTTCTTC. It codes for CASSVVGEGRNEQFF.